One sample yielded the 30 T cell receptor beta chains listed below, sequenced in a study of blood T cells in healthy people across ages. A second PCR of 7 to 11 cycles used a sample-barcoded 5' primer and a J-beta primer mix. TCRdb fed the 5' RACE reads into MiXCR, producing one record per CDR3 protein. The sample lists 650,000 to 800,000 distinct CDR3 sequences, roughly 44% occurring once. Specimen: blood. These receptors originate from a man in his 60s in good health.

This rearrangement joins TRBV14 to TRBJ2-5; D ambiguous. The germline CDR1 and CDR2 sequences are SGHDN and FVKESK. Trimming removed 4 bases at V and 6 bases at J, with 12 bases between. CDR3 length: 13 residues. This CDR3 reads CASSPPSGQTQYF. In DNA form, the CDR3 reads TGTGCCAGCAGCCCCCCCTCGGGTCAGACCCAGTACTTC.

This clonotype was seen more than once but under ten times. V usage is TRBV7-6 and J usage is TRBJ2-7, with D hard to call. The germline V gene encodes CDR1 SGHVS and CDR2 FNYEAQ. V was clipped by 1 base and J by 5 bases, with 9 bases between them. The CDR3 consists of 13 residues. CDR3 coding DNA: TGTGCCAGCAGCTTAGTTTTGGGTCACGAGCAGTACTTC. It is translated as CASSLVLGHEQYF.

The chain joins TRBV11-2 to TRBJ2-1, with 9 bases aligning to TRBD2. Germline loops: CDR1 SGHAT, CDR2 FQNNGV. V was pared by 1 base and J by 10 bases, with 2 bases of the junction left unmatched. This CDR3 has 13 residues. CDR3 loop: CASSLGAGGEQFF. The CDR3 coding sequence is TGTGCCAGCAGCTTAGGGGCGGGGGGGGAGCAGTTCTTC.

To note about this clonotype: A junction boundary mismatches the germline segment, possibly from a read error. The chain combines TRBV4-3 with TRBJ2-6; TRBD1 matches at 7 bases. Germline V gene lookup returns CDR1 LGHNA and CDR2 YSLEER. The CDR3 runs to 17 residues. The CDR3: CASSREGARTGANVQTF. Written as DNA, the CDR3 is TGCGCCAGCAGCCGAGAGGGGGCCCGTACTGGGGCCAACGTCCAGACTTTC.

The CDR3 region has the DNA TGTGCCAGCAGCAAAAATTCGGGGAGTGAGACCCAGTACTTC. It codes for CASSKNSGSETQYF. The rearrangement links TRBV12-3 or TRBV12-4 to TRBJ2-5; TRBD2 might be the D (5 bases). The CDR3 has 14 residues. Trimming stripped 6 bases from V and 5 bases from J, with 16 bases between.

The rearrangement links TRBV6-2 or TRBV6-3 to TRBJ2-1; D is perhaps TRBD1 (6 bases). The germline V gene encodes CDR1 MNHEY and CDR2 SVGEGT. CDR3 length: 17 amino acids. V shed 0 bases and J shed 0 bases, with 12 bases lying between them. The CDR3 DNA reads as TGTGCCAGCAGTTACTCGACAGGACAGAGCTCCTACAATGAGCAGTTCTTC. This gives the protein CASSYSTGQSSYNEQFF.

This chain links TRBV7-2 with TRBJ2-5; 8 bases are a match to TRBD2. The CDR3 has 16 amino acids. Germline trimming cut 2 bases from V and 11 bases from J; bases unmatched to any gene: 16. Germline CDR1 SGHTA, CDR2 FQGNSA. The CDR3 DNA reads TGTGCCAGCAGCTTATCCACTACCTTAGCGGGACCGGAGCAGTACTTC. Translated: CASSLSTTLAGPEQYF.

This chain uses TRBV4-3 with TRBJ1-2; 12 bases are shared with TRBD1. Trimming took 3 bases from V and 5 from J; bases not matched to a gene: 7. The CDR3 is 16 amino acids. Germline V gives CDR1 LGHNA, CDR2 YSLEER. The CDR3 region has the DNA TGCGCCAGCAGCCAGTACGGGACAGGGGGCTTTTATGGCTACACCTTC. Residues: CASSQYGTGGFYGYTF.

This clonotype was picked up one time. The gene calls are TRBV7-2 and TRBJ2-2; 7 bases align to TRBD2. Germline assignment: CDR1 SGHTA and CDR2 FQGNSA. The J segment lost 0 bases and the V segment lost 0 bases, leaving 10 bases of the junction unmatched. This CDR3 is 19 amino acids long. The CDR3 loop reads CASSLARLSSGTNTGELFF. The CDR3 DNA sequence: TGTGCCAGCAGCTTAGCGAGGTTGTCTAGCGGAACGAACACCGGGGAGCTGTTTTTT.

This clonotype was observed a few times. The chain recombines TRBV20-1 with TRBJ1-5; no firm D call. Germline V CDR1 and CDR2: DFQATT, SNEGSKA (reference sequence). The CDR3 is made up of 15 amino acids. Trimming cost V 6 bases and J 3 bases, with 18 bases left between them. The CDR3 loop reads CSATSSSRVNQPQHF. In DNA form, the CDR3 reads TGCAGTGCCACATCCTCATCACGGGTCAATCAGCCCCAGCATTTT.

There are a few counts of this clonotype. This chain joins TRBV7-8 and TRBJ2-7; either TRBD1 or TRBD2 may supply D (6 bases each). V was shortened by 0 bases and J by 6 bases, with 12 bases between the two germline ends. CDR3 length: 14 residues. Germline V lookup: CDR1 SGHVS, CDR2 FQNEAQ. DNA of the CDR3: TGTGCCAGCAGCTTAGCAGGGGGGAGAGGCGAGCAGTACTTC. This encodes CASSLAGGRGEQYF.

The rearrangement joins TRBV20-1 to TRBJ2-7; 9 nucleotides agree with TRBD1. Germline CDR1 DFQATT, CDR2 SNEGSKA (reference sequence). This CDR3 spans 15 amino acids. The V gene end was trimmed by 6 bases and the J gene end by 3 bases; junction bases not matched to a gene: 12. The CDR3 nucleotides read TGCAGTGCAACACCGGGACAGGGCATAAACTACGAGCAGTACTTC. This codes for CSATPGQGINYEQYF.

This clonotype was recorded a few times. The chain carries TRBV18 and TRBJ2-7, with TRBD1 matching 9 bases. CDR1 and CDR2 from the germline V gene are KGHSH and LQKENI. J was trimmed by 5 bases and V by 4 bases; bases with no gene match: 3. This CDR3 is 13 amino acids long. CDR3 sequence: CASSRDRANEQYF. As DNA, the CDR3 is TGTGCCAGCTCACGGGACAGGGCGAACGAGCAGTACTTC. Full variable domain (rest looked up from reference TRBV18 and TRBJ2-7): NAGVMQNPRHLVRRRGQEARLRCSPMKGHSHVYWYRQLPEEGLKFMVYLQKENIIDESGMPKERFSAEFPKEGPSILRIQQVVRGDSAAYFCASSRDRANEQYFGPGTRLTVT.

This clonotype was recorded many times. CDR3 protein: CASRDRRTGENNEQFF. The CDR3 DNA reads TGCGCCAGCAGGGACCGCCGGACAGGGGAGAACAATGAGCAGTTCTTC. The genes are TRBV5-1 and TRBJ2-1; 9 bases are shared with TRBD1. Trimming removed 5 bases from V and 5 bases from J; junction bases left unmatched: 11. The germline CDR1 and CDR2 sequences are SGHRS and YFSETQ. CDR3 length equals 16 residues.

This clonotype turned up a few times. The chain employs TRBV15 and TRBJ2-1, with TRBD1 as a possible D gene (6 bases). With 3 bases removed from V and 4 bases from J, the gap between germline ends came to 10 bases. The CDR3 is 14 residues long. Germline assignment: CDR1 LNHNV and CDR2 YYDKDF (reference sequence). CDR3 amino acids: CATSSGGQYNEQFF. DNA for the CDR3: TGTGCCACCAGCAGTGGAGGACAGTACAATGAGCAGTTCTTC.

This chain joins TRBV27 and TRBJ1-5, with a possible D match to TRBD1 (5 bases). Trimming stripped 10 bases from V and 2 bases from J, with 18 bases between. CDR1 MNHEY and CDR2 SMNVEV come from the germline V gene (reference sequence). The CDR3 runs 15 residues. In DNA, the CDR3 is TGTGCCACCCGACCTATTGACAGCGGCAATCAGCCCCAGCATTTT. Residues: CATRPIDSGNQPQHF.

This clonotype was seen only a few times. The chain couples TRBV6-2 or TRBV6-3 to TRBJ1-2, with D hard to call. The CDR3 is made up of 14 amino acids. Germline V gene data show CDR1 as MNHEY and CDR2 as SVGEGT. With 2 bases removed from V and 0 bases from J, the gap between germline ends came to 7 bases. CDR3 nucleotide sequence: TGTGCCAGCAGTTACGGGCGCCCTAACTATGGCTACACCTTC. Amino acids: CASSYGRPNYGYTF.

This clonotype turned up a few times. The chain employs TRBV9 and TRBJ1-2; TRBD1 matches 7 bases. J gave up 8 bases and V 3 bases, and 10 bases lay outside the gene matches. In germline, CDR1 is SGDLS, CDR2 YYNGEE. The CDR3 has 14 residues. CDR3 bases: TGTGCCAGCAGCGAGGGGGCGAGGATGAGCGGCTACACCTTC. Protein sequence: CASSEGARMSGYTF.

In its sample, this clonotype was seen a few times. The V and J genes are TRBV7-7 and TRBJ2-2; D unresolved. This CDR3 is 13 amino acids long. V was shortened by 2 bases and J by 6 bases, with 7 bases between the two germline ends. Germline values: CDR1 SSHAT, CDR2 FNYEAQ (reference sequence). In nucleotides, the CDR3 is TGTGCCAGCAGCTTAAAGGGTCCCGGGGAGCTGTTTTTT. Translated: CASSLKGPGELFF. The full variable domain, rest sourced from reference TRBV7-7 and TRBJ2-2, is GAGVSQSPRYKVTKRGQDVTLRCDPISSHATLYWYQQALGQGPEFLTYFNYEAQPDKSGLPSDRFSAERPEGSISTLTIQRTEQRDSAMYRCASSLKGPGELFFGEGSRLTVL.

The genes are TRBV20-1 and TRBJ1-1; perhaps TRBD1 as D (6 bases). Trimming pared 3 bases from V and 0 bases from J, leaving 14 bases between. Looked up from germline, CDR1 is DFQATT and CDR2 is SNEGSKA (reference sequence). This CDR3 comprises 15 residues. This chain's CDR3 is CSARSDSYLNTEAFF. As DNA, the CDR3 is TGCAGTGCTAGGTCGGACAGCTATTTGAACACTGAAGCTTTCTTT.

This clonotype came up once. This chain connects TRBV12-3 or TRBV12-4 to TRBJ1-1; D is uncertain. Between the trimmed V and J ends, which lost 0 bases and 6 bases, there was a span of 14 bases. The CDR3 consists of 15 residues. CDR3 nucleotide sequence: TGTGCCAGCAGTTTAGCCCCTGAGACTCACGCTGAAGCTTTCTTT. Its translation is CASSLAPETHAEAFF.

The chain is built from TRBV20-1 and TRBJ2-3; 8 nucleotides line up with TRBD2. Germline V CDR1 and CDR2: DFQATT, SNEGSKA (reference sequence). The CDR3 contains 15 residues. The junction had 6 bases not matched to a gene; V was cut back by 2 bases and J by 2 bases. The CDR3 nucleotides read TGCAGTGCTAGATACAGCGGGGGATACACAGATACGCAGTATTTT. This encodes CSARYSGGYTDTQYF.

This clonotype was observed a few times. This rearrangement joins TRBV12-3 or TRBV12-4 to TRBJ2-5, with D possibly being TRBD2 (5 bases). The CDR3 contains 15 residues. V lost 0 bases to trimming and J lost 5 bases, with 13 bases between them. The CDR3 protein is CASSLARGSGETQYF. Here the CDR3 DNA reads TGTGCCAGCAGTTTAGCGCGAGGGAGTGGGGAGACCCAGTACTTC.

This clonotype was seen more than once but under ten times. CDR3: CASGQGSSYNSPLHF. The DNA for the CDR3 is TGCGCCTCAGGACAGGGGAGCTCCTATAATTCACCCCTCCACTTT. The chain is built from TRBV5-1 and TRBJ1-6; 9 bases line up with TRBD1. Germline values: CDR1 SGHRS, CDR2 YFSETQ. J lost 0 bases, V lost 10 bases, and 5 bases had no gene match. The length of the CDR3 is 15 residues. Together with reference TRBV5-1 and TRBJ1-6, the CDR3 gives the full variable domain: KAGVTQTPRYLIKTRGQQVTLSCSPISGHRSVSWYQQTPGQGLQFLFEYFSETQRNKGNFPGRFSGRQFSNSRSEMNVSTLELGDSALYLCASGQGSSYNSPLHFGNGTRLTVT.

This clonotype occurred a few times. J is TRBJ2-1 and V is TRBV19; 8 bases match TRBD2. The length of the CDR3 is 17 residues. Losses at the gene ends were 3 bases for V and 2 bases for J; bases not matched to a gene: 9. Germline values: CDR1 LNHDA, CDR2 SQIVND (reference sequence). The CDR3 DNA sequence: TGTGCCAGTAGTATTTTACCGGGACTAGGGGCCTACAATGAGCAGTTCTTC. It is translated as CASSILPGLGAYNEQFF. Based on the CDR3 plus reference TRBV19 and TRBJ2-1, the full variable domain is DGGITQSPKYLFRKEGQNVTLSCEQNLNHDAMYWYRQDPGQGLRLIYYSQIVNDFQKGDIAEGYSVSREKKESFPLTVTSAQKNPTAFYLCASSILPGLGAYNEQFFGPGTRLTVL.

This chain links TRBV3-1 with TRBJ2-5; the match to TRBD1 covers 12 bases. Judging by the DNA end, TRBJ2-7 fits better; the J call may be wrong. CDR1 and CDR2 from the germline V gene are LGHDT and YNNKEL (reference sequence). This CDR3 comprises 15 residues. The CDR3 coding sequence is TGTGCCAGCAGCCCGGGAGGGACAGGGGGCTGCGAGCAGTACTTC. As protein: CASSPGGTGGCEQYF.

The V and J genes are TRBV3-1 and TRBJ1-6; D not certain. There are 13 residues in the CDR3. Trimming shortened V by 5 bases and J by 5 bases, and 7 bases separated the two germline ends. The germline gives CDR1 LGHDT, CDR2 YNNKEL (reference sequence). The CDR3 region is CASSTLDNSPLHF. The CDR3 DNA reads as TGTGCCAGCAGCACCCTCGATAATTCACCCCTCCACTTT.

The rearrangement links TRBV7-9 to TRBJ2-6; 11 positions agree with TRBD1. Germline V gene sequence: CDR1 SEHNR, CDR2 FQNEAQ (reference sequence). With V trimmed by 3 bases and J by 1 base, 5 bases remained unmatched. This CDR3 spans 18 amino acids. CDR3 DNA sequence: TGTGCCAGCAGCTTCGCCGGGACAGGGGGTTCTGGGGCCAACGTCCTGACTTTC. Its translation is CASSFAGTGGSGANVLTF.

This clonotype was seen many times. CDR3 nucleotides: TGCAGCGTTGCTAGCGGACAAGAGACCCAGTACTTC. It codes for CSVASGQETQYF. The chain couples TRBV29-1 to TRBJ2-5; the match to TRBD2 covers 7 bases. Trimming cost V 4 bases and J 2 bases; bases outside gene matches: 1. Germline assignment: CDR1 SQVTM and CDR2 ANQGSEA. The CDR3 is made up of 12 amino acids.

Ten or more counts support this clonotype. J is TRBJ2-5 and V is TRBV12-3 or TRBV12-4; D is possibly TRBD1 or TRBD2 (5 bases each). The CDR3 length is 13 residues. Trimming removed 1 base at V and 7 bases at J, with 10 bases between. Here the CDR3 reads CASSLEGPRTQYF. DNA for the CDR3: TGTGCCAGCAGTTTAGAGGGACCCCGGACCCAGTACTTC.